This T cell receptor beta chain was recorded in a study of T cell repertoires in cytomegalovirus infection. The overall study: Based on public TCR beta signatures, there were indications of CMV infection and of a matching HLA type.

As regards this clonotype: Its antigen is still unknown.

CDR1 and CDR2 (germline): SNHLY, FYNNEI. There are 15 residues in the CDR3. V dropped 3 bases and J dropped 4 bases, with 14 bases sitting between them. TCRdb reanalysed the reads using MiXCR and keeps one entry per CDR3 protein. The sample lists around 250,000 distinct CDR3 sequences; about a sixth were seen once. Points from the study as a whole: Individuals carrying CMV plus the relevant HLA were identified by cumulative frequency of public TCR beta families.

This TCR was recovered from a human donor in good health (CMV status not recorded). Some clones in this sample may be carry-over from other donors' samples. The chain has TRBV2 and TRBJ2-3, with D perhaps TRBD2 (5 bases). Sequencing used CD8+ T cells from PBMCs. CDR3 region: CASSEASTRADTQYF. As DNA, the CDR3 is TGTGCCAGCAGTGAGGCTAGCACGAGGGCAGATACGCAGTATTTT. The whole variable domain, filled in from reference TRBV2 and TRBJ2-3, reads EPEVTQTPSHQVTQMGQEVILRCVPISNHLYFYWYRQILGQKVEFLVSFYNNEISEKSEIFDDQFSVERPDGSNFTLKIRSTKLEDSAMYFCASSEASTRADTQYFGPGTRLTVL.